This TCR beta chain comes out of a study of shared clonotypes between healthy human individuals. Study overall: The plates for each donor numbered three CD4 naive, three CD4 memory, two CD8 naive and one CD8 memory.

The protocol was immunoSEQ multiplex PCR, while the TCRdb copy is restricted to in-frame clones and leaves out a portion. Of 2 million or so clones in the sample, approximately 95% are singletons; the top ten hold roughly 0.13%. Every one of the donors was a Caucasian adult that lived in Nashville, Tennessee. The ends were cut back, 5 bases at V and 8 bases at J, with 16 bases in the middle. CDR3 length: 14 residues. The germline V gene encodes CDR1 LNHDA and CDR2 SQIVND (reference sequence). J is TRBJ2-1 and V is TRBV19, with D uncertain. The TCR comes from a man younger than 35 in good health. Source material: naive CD4+ T cells sorted from blood. Subset described: CD45RA+ positively selected. In DNA, the CDR3 is TGTGCCAGTAGTGGTAACCAACCGGTGGATGAGCAGTTCTTC. Amino acid sequence: CASSGNQPVDEQFF.